Sequencing of this T cell receptor beta chain was carried out in a study of T cells in Graves' hyperthyroidism and ophthalmopathy (dated by TCRdb to 2018 to 2020). A note on the overall study: Peripheral blood was sampled at the time of initial diagnosis, prior to any treatment. An independent validation cohort of some 18 hyperthyroidism patients and some 15 patients who later progressed to ophthalmopathy tested prospective prediction of ophthalmopathy. After sampling, hyperthyroidism patients received methimazole starting at 30 mg daily, and ophthalmopathy patients received high-dose intravenous methylprednisolone. A discovery cohort of roughly 100 patients, about 40 with Graves' ophthalmopathy and about 58 with stable Graves' hyperthyroidism, was used to find distinguishing TCR V-J signatures. The study also compared thyroid tissue and blood T-cell repertoires from more than five Graves' hyperthyroidism patients. The approximately 90 discovery patients were divided at random into training and test sets in a 7:3 ratio. According to the paper, TCR Vbeta CDR3 sequencing was carried out on about 140 peripheral blood samples, which came from approximately 43 ophthalmopathy, roughly 75 hyperthyroidism and approximately 17 progressor patients.

The germline V gene encodes CDR1 DFQATT and CDR2 SNEGSKA (reference sequence). Clipping removes 3 bases from V and 3 bases from J, with 5 as the unmatched junction base count. The CDR3 spans 13 residues, from the cysteine through the phenylalanine. The entry retains the CDR3 DNA only, 39 bases that are in frame from base 1. On this clonotype: Its recognized antigen is unknown. Per-base qualities were not stored, and no clone one base away is much larger.

Stable Graves' hyperthyroidism was defined as the absence of progression to ophthalmopathy over 18 months of follow-up. Hyperthyroidism patients were aged 18 to 65 years and newly diagnosed, with disease duration of less than 2 months. The study excluded patients with uncontrolled infections, other autoimmune diseases, pregnancy or lactation. Clinical symptoms, serum thyroxine and TRAb, thyroid ultrasound, and orbital computed tomography formed the basis for the diagnoses. PBMCs were separated from roughly 9.6 ml of fresh peripheral blood using Ficoll-Paque density gradient centrifugation. Trizol reagent was used to extract total RNA, and RNA quality was then checked on an Agilent 2100 Bioanalyzer. General conclusions and limits of the study: In validation, the model predicted progression to ophthalmopathy a median of approximately 6.6 months before onset, with about 64% sensitivity and 72.22% specificity. No statistical method was used to fix the sample size in advance, and group allocation was not hidden from the investigators. Most expanded thyroid clonotypes (frequency above 0.001) were also found in blood, which suggests that blood repertoires may mirror thyroid immune responses. A model built on a 13 V-J signature distinguished ophthalmopathy from stable hyperthyroidism, reaching around 88% sensitivity and around 81% specificity in cross-validation and 80%/75% in testing.

The TCR beta CDR3 regions were amplified from the RNA transcripts. The first round of RT-PCR for the TCR CDR3 was performed with the HTBI primer set and the Qiagen OneStep RT-PCR kit. Libraries were constructed in a second round of multiplex PCR, after which size selection and purification were carried out. Libraries were sequenced paired-end with 100 bp reads on an Illumina HiSeq2000. Processing in the source paper ran as follows. SOAPnuke was used to process the raw data, with reads discarded if the reads contained adapters or uncalled bases, had a mean Phred below 15, or lacked an exact constant-primer or identifier match. COPE v1.2.5 was used to merge the high-quality paired reads, and each unique nucleotide sequence was defined as a clonotype. Clonotypes were aligned to IMGT TRBV, TRBD and TRBJ reference segments using MiTCR v1.1. The analysis was restricted to V-J combinations with a frequency above 0.0001, which together covered 99% to 99.2% of the repertoires. A TCS score was defined as the ratio of F50 (clonal expansion) to E x V (chaos), with BLOSUM62-based TCRdist applied between CDR3 peptides within each V-J. Welch's t-statistics and random forest reduced 450 to 600 V-J features to 13, which were used in a naive Bayes classifier (R e1071). TCRdb cleaned the public reads at Q25 with fastp, built clones with MiXCR and kept in-frame beta chains. CDR3 protein sequences are deduplicated, and each keeps its most common genes and DNA. For this entry, the V and J calls and clone size follow TCRdb and not the study's own pipeline. The sample includes about 350,000 distinct CDR3 sequences, with over 11% observed a single time. Of the sample, just under 25% is held by the ten largest clones.

The sequence came from a woman aged 30 to 39 with Graves' hyperthyroidism. The sequenced sample consisted of blood. The chain links TRBV20-1 with TRBJ2-7, with TRBD2 matching 7 junction bases. The nucleotides read TGCAGTGCTAGGGGCGGGAGAGGCTACGAGCAGTACTTC. Its protein is CSARGGRGYEQYF.